The 8 T cell receptor beta chains presented below share a single source sample, sequenced in a study of blood T cell repertoires in COVID-19. Method: immunoSEQ multiplex PCR; TCRdb's copy keeps in-frame clones and lacks some. The top ten clones hold about 5% of a sample with some 110,000 clones, 82% of them seen once. What was sequenced was peripheral blood. Receptors originate from a man aged 60 to 75 with acute or convalescent COVID-19.

This sequence joins TRBV5-1 and TRBJ1-1, with D maybe TRBD1 (5 bases). There are 14 residues in the CDR3. Germline assignment: CDR1 SGHRS and CDR2 YFSETQ. With 4 bases removed from V and 0 bases from J, the gap between germline ends came to 10 bases. CDR3 sequence reads: CASSLGHLNTEAFF. CDR3 DNA sequence: TGCGCCAGCAGCCTCGGACACCTGAACACTGAAGCTTTCTTT.

This sequence joins TRBV28 and TRBJ1-5; perhaps TRBD1 as D (5 bases). The V end lost 5 bases, the J end lost 3 bases, and 14 bases lay between the germline ends. This CDR3 comprises 15 residues. Germline lookup yields CDR1 MDHEN and CDR2 SYDVKM. The CDR3 is CASSGAGKNNQPQHF. The CDR3 region has the DNA TGTGCCAGCAGTGGGGCGGGAAAAAACAATCAGCCCCAGCATTTT.

The genes are TRBV9 and TRBJ2-1; the D is unclear. CDR3 length: 12 residues. The germline CDR1 and CDR2 sequences are SGDLS and YYNGEE. Trimming shortened V by 1 base and J by 6 bases, and 5 bases separated the two germline ends. In nucleotides, the CDR3 is TGTGCCAGCAGCGTACAGGTCAATGAGCAGTTCTTC. Translated, it gives CASSVQVNEQFF.

This clone appeared a few times. This rearrangement joins TRBV6-2 or TRBV6-3 to TRBJ1-4; 10 positions agree with TRBD1. With V trimmed by 9 bases and J by 6 bases, 10 bases remained unmatched. The CDR3 contains 15 residues. Looked up from germline, CDR1 is MNHEY and CDR2 is SVGEGT. The CDR3 region has the DNA TGTGCCAGTAGTCCCGGGACAGGGGTACATGAAAAACTGTTTTTT. Its protein product is CASSPGTGVHEKLFF.

The chain couples TRBV7-8 to TRBJ1-5; D call uncertain. The CDR3 runs 16 residues. Per the germline V gene, CDR1 is SGHVS and CDR2 is FQNEAQ. The V end lost 4 bases, the J end lost 7 bases, and 20 bases lay between the germline ends. The CDR3 is CASSSRELVSRQPQHF. Here the CDR3 DNA reads TGTGCCAGCAGCTCCCGTGAACTAGTGTCGCGACAGCCCCAGCATTTT.

The chain employs TRBV7-9 and TRBJ1-3, with D maybe TRBD1 (5 bases). The germline CDR1 and CDR2 sequences are SEHNR and FQNEAQ (reference sequence). V lost 2 bases to trimming and J lost 0 bases, with 14 bases between them. This CDR3 has 17 amino acids. The CDR3, as DNA: TGTGCCAGCAGCTTACGTTCACAGGCTCTCTCTGGAAACACCATATATTTT. Translated: CASSLRSQALSGNTIYF.

V gene TRBV5-1 combines with J gene TRBJ1-2; TRBD1 aligns across 8 bases. Germline V gene lookup returns CDR1 SGHRS and CDR2 YFSETQ. V lost 2 bases and J lost 3; bases outside the gene matches: 6. The CDR3 length is 15 residues. This CDR3 is CASSFFQGADYGYTF. CDR3 in DNA: TGCGCCAGCAGCTTTTTCCAGGGGGCCGACTATGGCTACACCTTC.

The rearrangement uses TRBV6-5 and TRBJ1-1, with 8 bases lining up with TRBD1. Germline CDR1 MNHEY, CDR2 SVGAGI. The CDR3 covers 14 residues. V lost 5 bases, J lost 5 bases, and 7 bases stayed unmatched. As DNA, the CDR3 is TGTGCCAGCAGTAGCACAGGGGGATGGACTGAAGCTTTCTTT. Translation: CASSSTGGWTEAFF.